This T cell receptor beta chain was sequenced for a study of blood T cell repertoires in COVID-19. Study-wide context: Whether acute or convalescent, the COVID-19 samples came from the United States, Italy and Spain. The cDNA or gDNA used as material had been derived from T cells, B-cell-depleted T cells, or PBMCs.

Authors' methods: From reference gene primer amplification, estimates of nucleated cell counts were derived. Clones were read by immunoSEQ multiplex PCR, and TCRdb kept only the in-frame ones, dropping some. V, J and clone size derive from that table, while D and trimming were established from the DNA sequence. Altogether around 97,000 clones are present, about 87% being singletons, with the ten largest covering 15% to 19%. Per the germline V gene, CDR1 is LNHDA and CDR2 is SQIVND (reference sequence). This CDR3 comprises 15 residues. The germline V and J ends were trimmed by 5 bases and 0 bases, with 11 bases remaining between them.

The chain is built from TRBV19 and TRBJ1-5, with D uncertain. The sequencing sample was made of peripheral blood. The clonotype originates from a human donor in a cohort sampled during active COVID-19. The CDR3 DNA follows: TGTGCCAGTAGTTGGGGAGCGTATAGCAATCAGCCCCAGCATTTT. Amino acids: CASSWGAYSNQPQHF.